This TCR beta chain comes out of a study of cytomegalovirus exposure and HLA in healthy donors. The CDR3 consists of 14 residues. V was shortened by 0 bases and J by 3 bases, with 7 bases between the two germline ends. Germline CDR1 and CDR2: SGHRS and YFSETQ. Data came from immunoSEQ multiplex PCR; TCRdb stores just in-frame clones and leaves some out. The sample yields roughly 60,000 clones, 90% to 95% seen once. The donors were part of the validation cohort of roughly 110 subjects. That cohort was separate from the first cohort, which comprised under 700 subjects. Comments on this clone: As yet, its antigen is unknown.

Overall study findings and caveats: A few chains tied to CMV proved CMV antigen-specific in vitro. The listing of 150 or so TCR beta chains classed them as cytomegalovirus-associated.

The sequencing input was PBMCs. This chain connects TRBV5-1 to TRBJ2-1, with D possibly matching TRBD1 (6 bases). The origin of this receptor is a woman aged 30 to 39 in good health and CMV-seronegative. The CDR3 region is CASSLGQDYNEQFF. Written as DNA, the CDR3 is TGCGCCAGCAGCTTGGGACAGGACTACAATGAGCAGTTCTTC.